Reported below is one TCR beta chain. Antigen unknown. Trimming took off 5 bases at V and 3 bases at J, with 14 bases between the two ends. This CDR3 has 15 amino acids. Germline V gene sequence: CDR1 MDHEN, CDR2 SYDVKM. The data were obtained in a study of OX40 agonist ivuxolimab in advanced cancers. Study summary: Prior anti-PD-1, anti-PD-L1 or anti-CTLA-4 therapy did not bar entry, and more than 35% had some. General study findings and limits: Clones of CD4+ and CD8+ blood T cells grew by week 6 at doses of 0.1 to 3.0 mg/kg.

Libraries were prepared by immunoSEQ multiplex PCR; TCRdb keeps only in-frame clonotypes and omits some of them. Of over 100,000 clones listed, roughly nine tenths are singletons. The clonotype was recovered from an adult with an advanced solid tumor such as melanoma, head and neck, liver or kidney cancer. The chain employs TRBV28 and TRBJ1-5; D remains ambiguous. This specimen was CD4+ or CD8+ T cells sorted from blood, taken in a trial of the OX40 agonist ivuxolimab. The CDR3 nucleotides read TGTGCCAGCAGTGCCGAGACGGGATACAATCAGCCCCAGCATTTT. This gives the protein CASSAETGYNQPQHF.